A selection of T cell receptor beta chains follows, all from one sample in a study of blood T cell repertoires in COVID-19. The table came from immunoSEQ multiplex PCR; TCRdb's copy has only in-frame clones and leaves some out. This sample has roughly 85,000 clones; roughly 90% occur once, and the top ten carry 27%. The sequencing sample was made of peripheral blood. The receptors originated from a man between 45 and 60 years old with active or convalescent COVID-19. Both conserved end residues are part of each CDR3. Fields, in order: clone size, J gene, D gene, V gene, CDR3 DNA, CDR3 protein. A D gene is named only where the DNA matches it firmly. Clone size is shown for a subset of rows, as once, few, many or a class of expanded clone.

size: -; J: TRBJ2-3; D: -; V: TRBV2; DNA: TGTGCCAGCAGTGGAGGTGTCGCAGATACGCAGTATTTT; CDR3: CASSGGVADTQYF
size: -; J: TRBJ1-2; D: TRBD1; V: TRBV2; DNA: TGTGCCAGCAGATGGAGGGGGCAATTTGATGGCTACACCTTC; CDR3: CASRWRGQFDGYTF
size: -; J: TRBJ1-2; D: -; V: TRBV24-1; DNA: TGTGCCACCAGTGATTGGACAGATAACTATGGCTACACCTTC; CDR3: CATSDWTDNYGYTF
size: few; J: TRBJ1-4; D: -; V: TRBV5-4; DNA: TGTGCCAGCAGCATCCCTGGGGAGGAAAAACTGTTTTTT; CDR3: CASSIPGEEKLFF
size: -; J: TRBJ1-2; D: -; V: TRBV9; DNA: TGTGCCAGCAGCGTTGGACAGCGGAATGGCTACACCTTC; CDR3: CASSVGQRNGYTF
size: -; J: TRBJ2-5; D: TRBD2; V: TRBV19; DNA: TGTGCCAGTAGTATCGAGACTAGCGGCCAAGAGACCCAGTACTTC; CDR3: CASSIETSGQETQYF
size: -; J: TRBJ1-2; D: TRBD1; V: TRBV5-1; DNA: TGCGCCAGCAGCCGGACAGGGGGCCTTGACGGTGGCTACACCTTC; CDR3: CASSRTGGLDGGYTF
size: -; J: TRBJ2-3; D: -; V: TRBV5-1; DNA: TGCGCCAGCAGCTCCCCCCGCGGAGCGAAAAGCACAGATACGCAGTATTTT; CDR3: CASSSPRGAKSTDTQYF
size: once; J: TRBJ1-6; D: TRBD1; V: TRBV12-5; DNA: TGTGCTAGTGGGCGGGAGGGGGCACCTGATTCACCCCTCCACTTT; CDR3: CASGREGAPDSPLHF
size: -; J: TRBJ2-7; D: -; V: TRBV24-1; DNA: TGTGCCACCAGTGGTCGTGAGGGCTCCTACGAGCAGTACTTC; CDR3: CATSGREGSYEQYF
size: -; J: TRBJ1-1; D: -; V: TRBV25-1; DNA: TGTGCCAGCAGTGGGACAGTGAGCACTGAAGCTTTCTTT; CDR3: CASSGTVSTEAFF
size: -; J: TRBJ1-2; D: TRBD1; V: TRBV14; DNA: TGTGCCAGCAGCCCTAGACAGGGAGGTGGCTACACCTTC; CDR3: CASSPRQGGGYTF
size: -; J: TRBJ1-1; D: TRBD1; V: TRBV5-1; DNA: TGCGCCAGCACCGGACAGGCCCAAGATGAAGCTTTCTTT; CDR3: CASTGQAQDEAFF
size: -; J: TRBJ1-1; D: TRBD1; V: TRBV4-3; DNA: TGCGCCAGCAGCCCGGGACAGATGAACACTGAAGCTTTCTTT; CDR3: CASSPGQMNTEAFF
size: -; J: TRBJ1-1; D: TRBD1; V: TRBV24-1; DNA: TGTGCCACCAGTGAGACAGGGACAGCGGCTGAAGCTTTCTTT; CDR3: CATSETGTAAEAFF
size: -; J: TRBJ1-1; D: -; V: TRBV10-1; DNA: TGCGCCAGCAGTGAGTCGACAGATAGGAACACTGAAGCTTTCTTT; CDR3: CASSESTDRNTEAFF
size: -; J: TRBJ2-7; D: TRBD2; V: TRBV6-2/TRBV6-3; DNA: TGTGCCAGCAGTTACTCGAGGTCCGGGACTAGCTCCTACGAGCAGTACTTC; CDR3: CASSYSRSGTSSYEQYF
size: -; J: TRBJ2-1; D: TRBD2; V: TRBV7-9; DNA: TGTGCCAGCAGCTCGGGACTAGCGGGAGGTAGGGATGAGCAGTTCTTC; CDR3: CASSSGLAGGRDEQFF
size: once; J: TRBJ2-3; D: TRBD2; V: TRBV12-3/TRBV12-4; DNA: TGTGCCAGTCAGAGCGGGGGGGCCGGTACGCAGTATTTT; CDR3: CASQSGGAGTQYF
size: once; J: TRBJ2-1; D: TRBD2; V: TRBV27; DNA: TGTGCCAGCACCTCAAGCGGGGTGAGCTCCTACAATGAGCAGTTCTTC; CDR3: CASTSSGVSSYNEQFF
size: -; J: TRBJ2-7; D: TRBD2; V: TRBV3-1/TRBV3-2; DNA: TGTGCCAGCAGCTCCGGACTAGCGGAAATCTCCTACGAGCAGTACTTC; CDR3: CASSSGLAEISYEQYF
size: -; J: TRBJ2-7; D: TRBD1; V: TRBV29-1; DNA: TGCAGCGCCCAGACAGGGTCTGGAACCTACGAGCAGTACTTC; CDR3: CSAQTGSGTYEQYF
size: few; J: TRBJ1-1; D: TRBD1; V: TRBV29-1; DNA: TGCAGCGTTGGGACAGGTGGTCGTAACACTGAAGCTTTCTTT; CDR3: CSVGTGGRNTEAFF
size: -; J: TRBJ1-6; D: -; V: TRBV19; DNA: TGTGCCAGTAGTATAGGGGCCGATTCACCCCTCCACTTT; CDR3: CASSIGADSPLHF
size: -; J: TRBJ1-4; D: TRBD1; V: TRBV12-5; DNA: TGTGCTAGTGGTGGGACAGGGACTAGTGGTGAAAAACTGTTTTTT; CDR3: CASGGTGTSGEKLFF
size: once; J: TRBJ2-7; D: TRBD1; V: TRBV19; DNA: TGTGCCAGTAGCCGACAGGGATACGAGCAGTACTTC; CDR3: CASSRQGYEQYF
size: -; J: TRBJ2-7; D: TRBD2; V: TRBV18; DNA: TGTGCCAGCTCACGGGCTAGCGGGAAGTACGAGCAGTACTTC; CDR3: CASSRASGKYEQYF
size: -; J: TRBJ2-1; D: -; V: TRBV10-1; DNA: TGCGCCAGCAGTGAAAACAGGCCTAGCTCCTACAATGAGCAGTTCTTC; CDR3: CASSENRPSSYNEQFF
size: few; J: TRBJ2-1; D: TRBD2; V: TRBV11-2; DNA: TGTGCCAGCAGCACCTCTGAGCGGGGCTACAATGAGCAGTTCTTC; CDR3: CASSTSERGYNEQFF
size: -; J: TRBJ2-5; D: TRBD1; V: TRBV7-8; DNA: TGTGCCAGCAGCCGGAGGCGGACAGGGAACTTGGGAGAGACCCAGTACTTC; CDR3: CASSRRRTGNLGETQYF
size: -; J: TRBJ1-1; D: -; V: TRBV6-5; DNA: TGTGCCAGCAGTTACTCTGGGGCAGGGGACACTGAAGCTTTCTTT; CDR3: CASSYSGAGDTEAFF
size: -; J: TRBJ2-2; D: TRBD2; V: TRBV5-6; DNA: TGTGCCAGCAGCTTAACCGGGGGGGCGACCGGGGAGCTGTTTTTT; CDR3: CASSLTGGATGELFF
size: -; J: TRBJ2-3; D: TRBD1; V: TRBV5-5; DNA: TGTGCCAGCAGCTCACCCGGGACAGGGGCAGATACGCAGTATTTT; CDR3: CASSSPGTGADTQYF
size: -; J: TRBJ2-1; D: TRBD2; V: TRBV12-5; DNA: TGTGCTAGTGGACTTAGCGGGAGGGATGAGCAGTTCTTC; CDR3: CASGLSGRDEQFF
size: -; J: TRBJ1-2; D: -; V: TRBV9; DNA: TGTGCCAGCAGCGTAGAGTCAGGAATATATGGCTACACCTTC; CDR3: CASSVESGIYGYTF
size: -; J: TRBJ2-3; D: TRBD2; V: TRBV11-2; DNA: TGTGCCAGCAGCTCGGGACTAGCGGGGGATAGCACAGATACGCAGTATTTT; CDR3: CASSSGLAGDSTDTQYF
size: -; J: TRBJ1-6; D: TRBD1; V: TRBV3-1/TRBV3-2; DNA: TGTGCCAGCAGCCATTGGGACAGGGGGCTTAGTTCACCCCTCCACTTT; CDR3: CASSHWDRGLSSPLHF
size: -; J: TRBJ2-5; D: TRBD2; V: TRBV30; DNA: TGTGCCTGGAGTGTGGGACTAGCCCAAGAGACCCAGTACTTC; CDR3: CAWSVGLAQETQYF
size: -; J: TRBJ1-3; D: -; V: TRBV29-1; DNA: TGCAGCGTTGGAGGGCTCTCTGGAAACACCATATATTTT; CDR3: CSVGGLSGNTIYF
size: -; J: TRBJ1-5; D: -; V: TRBV24-1; DNA: TGTGCCACCAGTGCGGGGGGCGCAGATCGCAATCAGCCCCAGCATTTT; CDR3: CATSAGGADRNQPQHF
size: -; J: TRBJ2-1; D: TRBD1; V: TRBV6-5; DNA: TGTGCCAGCAGTTACGCGGGACAGGCATCCTACAATGAGCAGTTCTTC; CDR3: CASSYAGQASYNEQFF
size: -; J: TRBJ2-2; D: -; V: TRBV11-2; DNA: TGTGCCAGCAGCTTAAGACGGGGCACCGGGGAGCTGTTTTTT; CDR3: CASSLRRGTGELFF
size: -; J: TRBJ1-1; D: TRBD1; V: TRBV24-1; DNA: TGTGCCACCAGTGCTGCGACAGGGGGAAGAACTGAAGCTTTCTTT; CDR3: CATSAATGGRTEAFF
size: -; J: TRBJ1-3; D: -; V: TRBV7-2; DNA: TGTGCCAGCAGCCCGGACGGAGGGCCATCTGGAAACACCATATATTTT; CDR3: CASSPDGGPSGNTIYF
size: -; J: TRBJ2-7; D: TRBD2; V: TRBV5-1; DNA: TGCGCCAGCAGCTCTGGACTAGCGAGAACCTACGAGCAGTACTTC; CDR3: CASSSGLARTYEQYF
size: -; J: TRBJ2-7; D: TRBD1; V: TRBV11-2; DNA: TGTGCCAGCAGCTCACCGGGACAGGGGGCCTACGAGCAGTACTTC; CDR3: CASSSPGQGAYEQYF
size: -; J: TRBJ1-6; D: -; V: TRBV6-5; DNA: TGTGCCAGCGGATACAGGGTACGGTCACCCCTCCACTTT; CDR3: CASGYRVRSPLHF
size: -; J: TRBJ1-2; D: -; V: TRBV27; DNA: TGTGCCAGCAGTCCTCGTGGGCCACATTACTATGGCTACACCTTC; CDR3: CASSPRGPHYYGYTF
size: -; J: TRBJ2-7; D: -; V: TRBV2; DNA: TGTGCCAGCAGTCGTGGACAGACCGGCGAGCAGTACTTC; CDR3: CASSRGQTGEQYF
size: -; J: TRBJ2-7; D: -; V: TRBV11-3; DNA: TGTGCCAGCAGCTTAGAGGGAGAATCGGAGCAGTACTTC; CDR3: CASSLEGESEQYF
size: -; J: TRBJ2-3; D: TRBD1; V: TRBV7-2; DNA: TGTGCCAGCAGCTTAGAGAACAGGGGCGGGAGCACAGATACGCAGTATTTT; CDR3: CASSLENRGGSTDTQYF
size: -; J: TRBJ1-5; D: -; V: TRBV29-1; DNA: TGCAGCGTTGGGCCAGGGCTCAATCAGCCCCAGCATTTT; CDR3: CSVGPGLNQPQHF
size: -; J: TRBJ2-1; D: TRBD2; V: TRBV24-1; DNA: TGTGCCACCAGTCCCCTAGCGGGGTCGGATGAGCAGTTCTTC; CDR3: CATSPLAGSDEQFF
size: -; J: TRBJ2-7; D: -; V: TRBV3-1/TRBV3-2; DNA: TGTGCCAGCAGCCAAGGGCCTGCGGGACCCTCCTACGAGCAGTACTTC; CDR3: CASSQGPAGPSYEQYF
size: -; J: TRBJ2-1; D: -; V: TRBV10-1; DNA: TGCGCCAGCAGCTTTGGACTGGCCGCCAGCTCCTACAATGAGCAGTTCTTC; CDR3: CASSFGLAASSYNEQFF
size: -; J: TRBJ1-1; D: -; V: TRBV2; DNA: TGTGCCAGCAGCGGGGGGCTAGTCACTGAAGCTTTCTTT; CDR3: CASSGGLVTEAFF
size: -; J: TRBJ1-3; D: TRBD1; V: TRBV28; DNA: TGTGCCAGTGAGGGGGACAGGGCCCTCGGAAACACCATATATTTT; CDR3: CASEGDRALGNTIYF
size: -; J: TRBJ1-5; D: TRBD1; V: TRBV19; DNA: TGTGCCAGTAATCAGGGGGCCAATCAGCCCCAGCATTTT; CDR3: CASNQGANQPQHF